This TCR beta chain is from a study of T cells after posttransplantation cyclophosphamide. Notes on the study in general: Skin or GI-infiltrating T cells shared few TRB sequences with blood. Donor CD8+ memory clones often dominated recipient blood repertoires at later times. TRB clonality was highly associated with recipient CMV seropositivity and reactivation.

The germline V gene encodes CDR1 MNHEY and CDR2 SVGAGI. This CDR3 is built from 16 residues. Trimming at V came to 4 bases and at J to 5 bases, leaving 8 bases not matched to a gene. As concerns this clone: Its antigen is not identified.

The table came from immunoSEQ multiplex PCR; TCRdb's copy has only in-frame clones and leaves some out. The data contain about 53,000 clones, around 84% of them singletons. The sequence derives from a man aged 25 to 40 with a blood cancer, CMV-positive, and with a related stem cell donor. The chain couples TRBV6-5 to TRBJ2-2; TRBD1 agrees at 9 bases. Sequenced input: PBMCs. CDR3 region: CASSFPGQGLTGELFF. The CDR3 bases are TGTGCCAGCAGTTTCCCCGGACAGGGGTTAACCGGGGAGCTGTTTTTT.